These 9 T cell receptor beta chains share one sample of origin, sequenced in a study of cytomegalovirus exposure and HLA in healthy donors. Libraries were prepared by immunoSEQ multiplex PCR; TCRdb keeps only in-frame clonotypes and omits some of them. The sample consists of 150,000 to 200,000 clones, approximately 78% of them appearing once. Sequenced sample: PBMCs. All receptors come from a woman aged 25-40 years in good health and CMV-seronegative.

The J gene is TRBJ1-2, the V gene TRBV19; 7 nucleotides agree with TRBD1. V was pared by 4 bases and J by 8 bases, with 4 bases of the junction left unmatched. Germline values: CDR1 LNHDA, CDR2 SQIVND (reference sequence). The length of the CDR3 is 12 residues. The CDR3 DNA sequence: TGTGCCAGTAGTACGACAGGGAAAGGCTACACCTTC. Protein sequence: CASSTTGKGYTF.

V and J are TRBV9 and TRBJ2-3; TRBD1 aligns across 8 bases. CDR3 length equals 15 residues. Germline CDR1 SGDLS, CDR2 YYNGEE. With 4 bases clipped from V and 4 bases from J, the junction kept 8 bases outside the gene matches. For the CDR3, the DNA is TGTGCCAGCAGCCGGGACAGGCCCCCTCCAGATACGCAGTATTTT. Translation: CASSRDRPPPDTQYF. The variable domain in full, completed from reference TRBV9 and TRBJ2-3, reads DSGVTQTPKHLITATGQRVTLRCSPRSGDLSVYWYQQSLDQGLQFLIQYYNGEERAKGNILERFSAQQFPDLHSELNLSSLELGDSALYFCASSRDRPPPDTQYFGPGTRLTVL.

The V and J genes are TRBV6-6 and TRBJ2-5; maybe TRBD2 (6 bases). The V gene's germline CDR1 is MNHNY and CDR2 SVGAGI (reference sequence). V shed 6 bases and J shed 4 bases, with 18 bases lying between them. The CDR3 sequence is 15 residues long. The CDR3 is CASSLPLAGRETQYF. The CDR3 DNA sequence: TGTGCCAGCAGCCTCCCACTAGCTGGGAGAGAGACCCAGTACTTC.

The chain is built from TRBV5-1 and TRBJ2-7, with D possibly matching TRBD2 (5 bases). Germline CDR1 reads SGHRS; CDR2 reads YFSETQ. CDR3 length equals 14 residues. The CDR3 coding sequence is TGCGCAAGTTGTGACCGGGAAAGGTTGGACGAGCAGTACTTC. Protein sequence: CASCDRERLDEQYF.

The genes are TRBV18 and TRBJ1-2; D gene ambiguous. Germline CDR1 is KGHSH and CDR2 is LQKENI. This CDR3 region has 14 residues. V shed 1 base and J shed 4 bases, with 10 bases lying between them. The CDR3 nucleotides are TGTGCCAGCTCACCACGCGGCGGTTCCTATGGCTACACCTTC. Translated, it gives CASSPRGGSYGYTF.

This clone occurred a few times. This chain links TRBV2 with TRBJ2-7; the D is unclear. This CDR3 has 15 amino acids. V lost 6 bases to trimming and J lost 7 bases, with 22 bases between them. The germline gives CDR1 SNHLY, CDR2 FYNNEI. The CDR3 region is CASRTDNTHLREQYF. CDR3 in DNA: TGTGCCAGCAGGACCGACAACACCCACCTACGTGAGCAGTACTTC.

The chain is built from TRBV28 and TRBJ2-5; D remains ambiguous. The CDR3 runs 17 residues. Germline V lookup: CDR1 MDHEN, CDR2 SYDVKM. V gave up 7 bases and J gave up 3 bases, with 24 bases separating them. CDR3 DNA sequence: TGTGCCAGCACCCTTTTCTTCGATGACATCGAAAAAGAGACCCAGTACTTC. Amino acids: CASTLFFDDIEKETQYF.

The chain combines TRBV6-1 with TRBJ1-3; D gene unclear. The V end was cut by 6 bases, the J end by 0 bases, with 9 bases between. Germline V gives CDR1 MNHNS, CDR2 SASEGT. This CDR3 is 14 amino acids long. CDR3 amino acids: CASSPGSSGNTIYF. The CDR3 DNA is TGTGCCAGCAGCCCAGGCAGCTCTGGAAACACCATATATTTT.

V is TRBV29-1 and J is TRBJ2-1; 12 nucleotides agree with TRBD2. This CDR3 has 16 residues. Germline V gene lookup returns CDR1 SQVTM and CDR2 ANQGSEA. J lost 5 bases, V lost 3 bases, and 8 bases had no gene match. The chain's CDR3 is CSVDRLAGGIHNEQFF. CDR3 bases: TGCAGCGTTGACCGGCTAGCGGGAGGGATCCACAATGAGCAGTTCTTC.